The T cell receptor (beta chain) described here comes from a study of response to subunit inactivated influenza vaccine. This clonotype was counted only a few times. TCRdb itself ran the RT-PCR reads through MiXCR, one entry per CDR3 protein. The sample consists of about 500,000 distinct CDR3 sequences, 6% to 9% of them appearing once. The length of the CDR3 is 16 residues. The germline V gene has CDR1 SGHRS and CDR2 YFSETQ. Trimming stripped 4 bases from V and 6 bases from J, with 20 bases between. This chain links TRBV5-1 with TRBJ2-1; D is perhaps TRBD1 or TRBD2 (5 bases each). The sample here was PBMCs from blood, taken about 24 months after vaccination. The clonotype was recovered from a man aged 45 to 70 who received an inactivated influenza vaccine. The DNA of the CDR3 is TGCGCCAGCAGCCCGGCCCGGGACCTTCGGGGCAATGAGCAGTTCTTC. This gives the protein CASSPARDLRGNEQFF.